Below are 22 T cell receptor beta chains sequenced from a single sample in a study of cytomegalovirus exposure and HLA in healthy donors. A multiplex PCR was run with 60 Vbeta primers and 13 Jbeta primers. Profiling relied on immunoSEQ multiplex PCR, and the TCRdb table lists in-frame clones only, not all of them. The table records around 150,000 clones, approximately 64% of them present only once. The specimen was PBMCs. Every receptor here comes from a woman in her thirties or forties in good health and CMV-seronegative.

The chain carries TRBV6-6 and TRBJ1-2, with 7 bases fitting TRBD1. The CDR3 sequence is 14 residues long. The V segment lost 0 bases and the J segment 2 bases; nucleotides outside the gene matches: 0. CDR1 MNHNY and CDR2 SVGAGI come from the germline V gene (reference sequence). The CDR3 spells CASSYSDRNYGYTF. DNA for the CDR3: TGTGCCAGCAGTTACTCGGACAGGAACTATGGCTACACCTTC.

CDR3 region: CASSYSRRGNTEAFF. DNA for the CDR3: TGTGCCAGCAGTTACTCCCGACGGGGTAACACTGAAGCTTTCTTT. V usage is TRBV6-5 and J usage is TRBJ1-1; D unclear. This CDR3 spans 15 amino acids. V was trimmed by 0 bases and J by 2 bases, leaving 10 bases between them. Germline CDR1 is MNHEY and CDR2 is SVGAGI.

The table lists this clone with a few counts. The chain links TRBV7-9 to TRBJ2-1; possibly TRBD1 for D (6 bases). Germline CDR1 and CDR2: SEHNR and FQNEAQ (reference sequence). V lost 3 bases and J 4 bases, leaving 16 bases between the germline ends. The CDR3 contains 16 residues. CDR3 loop: CASSFQGSSLYNEQFF. In DNA form, the CDR3 reads TGTGCCAGCAGCTTCCAGGGGTCCTCACTATACAATGAGCAGTTCTTC.

The gene calls are TRBV9 and TRBJ1-3; possibly TRBD1 for D (6 bases). Deletions cut 4 bases from V and 0 bases from J, with 14 bases between. In germline, CDR1 is SGDLS, CDR2 YYNGEE. The CDR3 sequence is 16 residues long. The CDR3 DNA sequence: TGTGCCAGCAGCTTAACGGACAGCCTCTCTGGAAACACCATATATTTT. This gives the protein CASSLTDSLSGNTIYF.

This clone turned up a few times. The chain recombines TRBV27 with TRBJ2-2; the match to TRBD1 covers 7 bases. Losses at the gene ends were 1 base for V and 2 bases for J; bases not matched to a gene: 4. This CDR3 is built from 16 residues. Per the germline V gene, CDR1 is MNHEY and CDR2 is SMNVEV (reference sequence). CDR3 region: CASSLWTGVNTGELFF. In nucleotides, the CDR3 is TGTGCCAGCAGTTTATGGACAGGCGTTAACACCGGGGAGCTGTTTTTT.

CDR3 sequence reads: CASSHTQGDYGYTF. In nucleotides, the CDR3 is TGTGCCAGCAGCCATACCCAGGGGGACTATGGCTACACCTTC. The chain joins TRBV5-4 to TRBJ1-2; 7 bases line up with TRBD1. There are 14 residues in the CDR3. Germline V gives CDR1 SGHNT, CDR2 YYREEE (reference sequence). Germline trimming cut 4 bases from V and 3 bases from J; bases unmatched to any gene: 6.

This clone was counted a few times. The V gene is TRBV29-1, the J gene TRBJ1-1, with D maybe TRBD1 (5 bases). The CDR3 is 12 residues long. The V gene's germline CDR1 is SQVTM and CDR2 ANQGSEA. Trimming left V 7 bases short and J 0 bases short, with 9 bases between. The CDR3 DNA is TGCAGCGGGGGACTCTTGAACACTGAAGCTTTCTTT. Translating it yields CSGGLLNTEAFF. The full variable domain, with the rest looked up from reference TRBV29-1 and TRBJ1-1, is SAVISQKPSRDICQRGTSLTIQCQVDSQVTMMFWYRQQPGQSLTLIATANQGSEATYESGFVIDKFPISRPNLTFSTLTVSNMSPEDSSIYLCSGGLLNTEAFFGQGTRLTVV.

The rearrangement uses TRBV4-1 and TRBJ1-2; 7 bases agree with TRBD1. The CDR3 spans 14 residues. Germline CDR1 is MGHRA and CDR2 is YSYEKL. The ends lost 2 bases at V and 2 bases at J; junction bases unmatched: 2. CDR3 loop: CASSQPGQNYGYTF. In nucleotides, the CDR3 is TGCGCCAGCAGCCAACCGGGACAGAACTATGGCTACACCTTC.

In its sample, this clone was seen a few times. The chain employs TRBV19 and TRBJ1-5; the D gene is possibly TRBD1 (6 bases). Trimming cost V 11 bases and J 3 bases, with 11 bases left between them. This CDR3 comprises 12 residues. Germline values: CDR1 LNHDA, CDR2 SQIVND (reference sequence). The CDR3 here is CASGQLNQPQHF. The CDR3 region has the DNA TGTGCCTCTGGACAGCTCAATCAGCCCCAGCATTTT.

There are a few counts of this clone. J is TRBJ2-6 and V is TRBV30; TRBD1 aligns across 9 bases. This CDR3 spans 17 amino acids. Germline lookup yields CDR1 GTSNPN and CDR2 SVGIG (reference sequence). The V segment lost 3 bases and the J segment 0 bases; nucleotides outside the gene matches: 6. The CDR3 DNA reads as TGTGCCTGGAGGCGGGACAGGGCCCCCTCTGGGGCCAACGTCCTGACTTTC. As protein: CAWRRDRAPSGANVLTF. The whole variable domain, filled in from reference TRBV30 and TRBJ2-6, reads SQTIHQWPATLVQPVGSPLSLECTVEGTSNPNLYWYRQAAGRGLQLLFYSVGIGQISSEVPQNLSASRPQDRQFILSSKKLLLSDSGFYLCAWRRDRAPSGANVLTFGAGSRLTVL.

Written as DNA, the CDR3 is TGCGCCAGCAGCCAGCTCGGGAGCACAGATACGCAGTATTTT. Translated: CASSQLGSTDTQYF. V gene TRBV4-3 combines with J gene TRBJ2-3, with unresolved D. CDR3 length equals 14 residues. Germline CDR1 reads LGHNA; CDR2 reads YSLEER. Trimming cost V 3 bases and J 0 bases, with 7 bases left between them.

The chain employs TRBV5-1 and TRBJ1-6; 11 nucleotides line up with TRBD1. Germline loops: CDR1 SGHRS, CDR2 YFSETQ. Unmatched junction bases numbered 6, after V lost 0 bases and J lost 10 bases. The CDR3 totals 16 residues. As DNA, the CDR3 is TGCGCCAGCAGCTTGGAGCCGGGACAGGGGGGATCACCCCTCCACTTT. Amino acid sequence: CASSLEPGQGGSPLHF.

This clone has just a few counts. This rearrangement joins TRBV7-2 to TRBJ1-4; no clear D. V lost 1 base and J 7 bases, leaving 19 bases between the germline ends. The CDR3 is 17 amino acids. Germline V lookup: CDR1 SGHTA, CDR2 FQGNSA. The CDR3 coding sequence is TGTGCCAGCAGCTTAGAATGGAGGACCTGGGCGGGTGAAAAACTGTTTTTT. Amino acids: CASSLEWRTWAGEKLFF.

The chain joins TRBV7-2 to TRBJ2-6; unclear D gene. The CDR3 totals 16 residues. V gave up 8 bases and J gave up 1 base, with 15 bases separating them. Per the germline V gene, CDR1 is SGHTA and CDR2 is FQGNSA. The CDR3 DNA is TGTGCCAGCTCCGGTTATTCTTTATCTGGGGCCAACGTCCTGACTTTC. This codes for CASSGYSLSGANVLTF.

The rearrangement uses TRBV5-4 and TRBJ2-3; 7 nucleotides align to TRBD2. Trimming removed 5 bases from V and 6 bases from J; junction bases left unmatched: 18. This CDR3 is 17 amino acids long. Germline CDR1 SGHNT, CDR2 YYREEE (reference sequence). CDR3 amino acids: CASSPDVGGSLMDTQYF. CDR3 sequence (DNA): TGTGCCAGCAGTCCGGACGTCGGGGGGTCCCTGATGGATACGCAGTATTTT.

V usage is TRBV27 and J usage is TRBJ1-1; possible D gene TRBD1, 5 bases. This CDR3 is 14 amino acids long. V lost 5 bases and J lost 5, with 15 bases in between. Germline V gene sequence: CDR1 MNHEY, CDR2 SMNVEV (reference sequence). The CDR3 spells CASSPNLGGTEAFF. CDR3 DNA: TGTGCCAGCAGTCCTAATCTGGGGGGAACTGAAGCTTTCTTT.

The V call is TRBV9, the J call TRBJ2-5; 8 bases are shared with TRBD1. CDR1 is SGDLS and CDR2 is YYNGEE in the germline V gene. Trimming removed 2 bases from V and 5 bases from J; junction bases left unmatched: 8. CDR3 length equals 15 residues. The CDR3 DNA reads as TGTGCCAGCAGCGTCGGACAGGGTGTATCGGAGACCCAGTACTTC. It translates to CASSVGQGVSETQYF. The full variable domain, rest sourced from reference TRBV9 and TRBJ2-5, is DSGVTQTPKHLITATGQRVTLRCSPRSGDLSVYWYQQSLDQGLQFLIQYYNGEERAKGNILERFSAQQFPDLHSELNLSSLELGDSALYFCASSVGQGVSETQYFGPGTRLLVL.

The chain has TRBV5-1 and TRBJ2-7; possibly TRBD2 for D (5 bases). Germline CDR1 SGHRS, CDR2 YFSETQ. This CDR3 region has 14 residues. V was cut by 1 base and J by 2 bases, with 10 bases left in between. The CDR3 protein is CASSLFPGTYEQYF. The CDR3 nucleotides are TGCGCCAGCAGCTTGTTCCCGGGAACCTACGAGCAGTACTTC.

The chain combines TRBV5-6 with TRBJ2-5, with D perhaps TRBD2 (6 bases). The V end lost 1 base, the J end lost 7 bases, and 17 bases lay between the germline ends. The CDR3 covers 15 residues. Germline lookup yields CDR1 SGHDT and CDR2 YYEEEE. This CDR3 is CASSLLLGGKRTQYF. In DNA form, the CDR3 reads TGTGCCAGCAGCTTGTTGTTGGGAGGCAAGAGGACCCAGTACTTC.

The chain links TRBV9 to TRBJ2-3; TRBD2 is a possible D gene (5 bases). V was pared by 4 bases and J by 0 bases, with 9 bases between. The germline gives CDR1 SGDLS, CDR2 YYNGEE. This CDR3 is built from 14 residues. CDR3 residues: CASSFRGSTDTQYF. CDR3 coding DNA: TGTGCCAGCAGCTTTCGAGGGAGCACAGATACGCAGTATTTT.

This clone came up a few times. The J gene is TRBJ2-3, the V gene TRBV28; D gene uncertain. Germline assignment: CDR1 MDHEN and CDR2 SYDVKM. The CDR3 runs 15 residues. Trimming removed 3 bases at V and 1 base at J, with 11 bases between. CDR3 region: CASSFPVRGTDTQYF. For the CDR3, the DNA is TGTGCCAGCAGTTTTCCCGTACGAGGCACAGATACGCAGTATTTT. Full variable domain (outside the CDR3, taken from reference TRBV28 and TRBJ2-3): DVKVTQSSRYLVKRTGEKVFLECVQDMDHENMFWYRQDPGLGLRLIYFSYDVKMKEKGDIPEGYSVSREKKERFSLILESASTNQTSMYLCASSFPVRGTDTQYFGPGTRLTVL.

This clone was seen more than once but under ten times. The CDR3 loop is CASSPKQASGTGELFF. CDR3 nucleotide sequence: TGCGCCAGCAGCCCGAAACAGGCCTCGGGCACCGGGGAGCTGTTTTTT. The chain is built from TRBV4-1 and TRBJ2-2; D is perhaps TRBD1 (5 bases). The germline CDR1 and CDR2 sequences are MGHRA and YSYEKL. V lost 4 bases and J lost 4, with 16 bases in between. This CDR3 is 16 amino acids long.